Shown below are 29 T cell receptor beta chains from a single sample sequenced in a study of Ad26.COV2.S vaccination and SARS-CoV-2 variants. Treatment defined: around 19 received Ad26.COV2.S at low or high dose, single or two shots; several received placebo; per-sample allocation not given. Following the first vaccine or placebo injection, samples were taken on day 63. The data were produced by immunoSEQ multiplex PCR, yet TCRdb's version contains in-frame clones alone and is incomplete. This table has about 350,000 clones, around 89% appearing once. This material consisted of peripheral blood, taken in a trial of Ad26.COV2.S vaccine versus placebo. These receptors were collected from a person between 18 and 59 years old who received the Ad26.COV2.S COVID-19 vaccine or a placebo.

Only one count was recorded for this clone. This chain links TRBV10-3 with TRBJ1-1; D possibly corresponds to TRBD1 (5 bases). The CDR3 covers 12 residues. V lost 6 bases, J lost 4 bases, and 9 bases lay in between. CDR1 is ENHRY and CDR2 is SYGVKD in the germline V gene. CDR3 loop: CAIRGQGTEAFF. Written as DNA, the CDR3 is TGTGCCATCAGAGGTCAGGGCACTGAAGCTTTCTTT.

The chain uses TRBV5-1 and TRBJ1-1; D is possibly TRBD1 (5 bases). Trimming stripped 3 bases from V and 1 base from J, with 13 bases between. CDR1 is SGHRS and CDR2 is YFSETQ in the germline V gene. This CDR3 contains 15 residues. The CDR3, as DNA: TGCGCCAGCAGCTCGGCCGGGACGGAGAACACTGAAGCTTTCTTT. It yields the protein CASSSAGTENTEAFF.

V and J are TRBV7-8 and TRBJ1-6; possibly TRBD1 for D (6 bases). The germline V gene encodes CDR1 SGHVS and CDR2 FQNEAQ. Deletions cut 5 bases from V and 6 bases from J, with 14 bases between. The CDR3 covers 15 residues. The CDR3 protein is CASSHGQRTNSPLHF. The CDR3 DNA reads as TGTGCCAGCAGCCACGGACAGCGGACTAATTCACCCCTCCACTTT.

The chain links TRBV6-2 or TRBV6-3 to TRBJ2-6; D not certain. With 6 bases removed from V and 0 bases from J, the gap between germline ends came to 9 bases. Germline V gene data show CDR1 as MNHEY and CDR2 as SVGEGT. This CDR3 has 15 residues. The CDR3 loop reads CASSFISSGANVLTF. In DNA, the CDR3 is TGTGCCAGCAGCTTCATCAGCTCTGGGGCCAACGTCCTGACTTTC.

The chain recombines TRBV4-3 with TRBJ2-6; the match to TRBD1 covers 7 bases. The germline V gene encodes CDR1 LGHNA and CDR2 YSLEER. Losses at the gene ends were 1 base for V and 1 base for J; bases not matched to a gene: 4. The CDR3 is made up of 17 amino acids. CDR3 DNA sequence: TGCGCCAGCAGCCAAGTCCAGGGGGTTTCTGGGGCCAACGTCCTGACTTTC. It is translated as CASSQVQGVSGANVLTF.

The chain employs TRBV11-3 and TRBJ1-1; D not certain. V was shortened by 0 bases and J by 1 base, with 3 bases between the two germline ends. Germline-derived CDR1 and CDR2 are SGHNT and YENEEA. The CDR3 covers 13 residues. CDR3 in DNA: TGTGCCAGCAGCTTAGAGACGAACACTGAAGCTTTCTTT. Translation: CASSLETNTEAFF. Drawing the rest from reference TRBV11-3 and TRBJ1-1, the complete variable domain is EAGVVQSPRYKIIEKKQPVAFWCNPISGHNTLYWYLQNLGQGPELLIRYENEEAVDDSQLPKDRFSAERLKGVDSTLKIQPAELGDSAVYLCASSLETNTEAFFGQGTRLTVV.

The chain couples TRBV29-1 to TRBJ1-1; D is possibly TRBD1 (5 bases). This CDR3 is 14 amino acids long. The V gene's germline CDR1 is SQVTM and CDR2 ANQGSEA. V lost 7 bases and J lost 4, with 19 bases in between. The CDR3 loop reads CSAWGGTGGTEAFF. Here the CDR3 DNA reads TGCAGCGCCTGGGGGGGGACCGGCGGCACTGAAGCTTTCTTT.

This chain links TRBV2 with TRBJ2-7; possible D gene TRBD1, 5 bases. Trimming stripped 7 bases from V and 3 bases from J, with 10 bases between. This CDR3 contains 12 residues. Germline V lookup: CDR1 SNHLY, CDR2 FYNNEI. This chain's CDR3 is CASNSGIYEQYF. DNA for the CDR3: TGTGCCAGCAATTCAGGGATCTACGAGCAGTACTTC.

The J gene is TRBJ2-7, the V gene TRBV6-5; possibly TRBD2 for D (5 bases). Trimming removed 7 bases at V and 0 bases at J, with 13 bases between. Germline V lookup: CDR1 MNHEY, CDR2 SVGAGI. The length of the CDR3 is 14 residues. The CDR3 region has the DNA TGTGCCAGCACCAAGGGAGATAGCTCCTACGAGCAGTACTTC. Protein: CASTKGDSSYEQYF.

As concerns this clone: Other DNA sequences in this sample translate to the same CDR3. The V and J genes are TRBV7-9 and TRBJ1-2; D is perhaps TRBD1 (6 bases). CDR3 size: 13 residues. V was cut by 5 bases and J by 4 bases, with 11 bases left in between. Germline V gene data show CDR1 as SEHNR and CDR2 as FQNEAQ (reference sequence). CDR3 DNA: TGTGCCAGCAGCCTCGGACAGTCCTATGGCTACACCTTC. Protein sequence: CASSLGQSYGYTF.

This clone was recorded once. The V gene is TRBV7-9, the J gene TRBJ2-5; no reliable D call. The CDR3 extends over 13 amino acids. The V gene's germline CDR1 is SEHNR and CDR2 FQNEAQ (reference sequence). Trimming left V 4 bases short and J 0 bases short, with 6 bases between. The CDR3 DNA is TGTGCCAGCAGCTCGTACAACCAAGAGACCCAGTACTTC. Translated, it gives CASSSYNQETQYF.

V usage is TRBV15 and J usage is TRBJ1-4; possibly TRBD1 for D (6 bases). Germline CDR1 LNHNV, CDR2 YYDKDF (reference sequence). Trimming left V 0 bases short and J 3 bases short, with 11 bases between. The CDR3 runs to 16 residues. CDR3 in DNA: TGTGCCACCAGCAGAGAGGGCACAGGGCCTAATGAAAAACTGTTTTTT. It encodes CATSREGTGPNEKLFF.

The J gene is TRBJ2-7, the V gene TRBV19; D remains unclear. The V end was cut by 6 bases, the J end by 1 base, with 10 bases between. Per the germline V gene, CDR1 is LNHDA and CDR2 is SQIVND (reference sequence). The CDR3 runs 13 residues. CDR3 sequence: CASRAASSYEQYF. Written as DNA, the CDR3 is TGTGCCAGTAGGGCTGCTTCATCCTACGAGCAGTACTTC.

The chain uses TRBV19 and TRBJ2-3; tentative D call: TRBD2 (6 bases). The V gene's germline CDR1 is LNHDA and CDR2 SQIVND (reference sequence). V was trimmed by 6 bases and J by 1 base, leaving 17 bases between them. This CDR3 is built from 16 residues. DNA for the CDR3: TGTGCCAGTAGGCTAAATCGGGGGTCAGGCACAGATACGCAGTATTTT. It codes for CASRLNRGSGTDTQYF. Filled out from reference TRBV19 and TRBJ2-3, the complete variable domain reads DGGITQSPKYLFRKEGQNVTLSCEQNLNHDAMYWYRQDPGQGLRLIYYSQIVNDFQKGDIAEGYSVSREKKESFPLTVTSAQKNPTAFYLCASRLNRGSGTDTQYFGPGTRLTVL.

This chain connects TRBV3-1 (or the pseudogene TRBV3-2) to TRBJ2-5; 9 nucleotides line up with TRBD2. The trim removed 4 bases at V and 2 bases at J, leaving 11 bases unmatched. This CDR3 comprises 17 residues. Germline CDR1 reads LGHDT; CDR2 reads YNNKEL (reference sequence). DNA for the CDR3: TGTGCCAGCAGCCCCCCACGGCGCCTAGCGGGGCAAGAGACCCAGTACTTC. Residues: CASSPPRRLAGQETQYF.

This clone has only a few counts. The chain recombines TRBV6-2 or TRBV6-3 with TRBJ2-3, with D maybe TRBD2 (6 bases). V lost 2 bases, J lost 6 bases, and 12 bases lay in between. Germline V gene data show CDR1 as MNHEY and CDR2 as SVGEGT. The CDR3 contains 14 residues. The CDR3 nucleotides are TGTGCCAGCAGTTACGCGCGGGGAGCCGATACGCAGTATTTT. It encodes CASSYARGADTQYF.

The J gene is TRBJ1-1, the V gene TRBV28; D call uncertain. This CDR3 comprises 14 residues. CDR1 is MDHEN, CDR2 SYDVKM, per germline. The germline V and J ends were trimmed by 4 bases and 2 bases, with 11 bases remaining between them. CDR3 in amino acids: CASSSPVGNTEAFF. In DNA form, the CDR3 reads TGTGCCAGCAGTTCTCCAGTAGGTAACACTGAAGCTTTCTTT.

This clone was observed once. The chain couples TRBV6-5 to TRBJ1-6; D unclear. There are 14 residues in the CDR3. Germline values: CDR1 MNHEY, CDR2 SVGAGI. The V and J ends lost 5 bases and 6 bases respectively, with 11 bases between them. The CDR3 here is CASSTGWVNSPLHF. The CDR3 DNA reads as TGTGCCAGCAGTACGGGATGGGTTAATTCACCCCTCCACTTT.

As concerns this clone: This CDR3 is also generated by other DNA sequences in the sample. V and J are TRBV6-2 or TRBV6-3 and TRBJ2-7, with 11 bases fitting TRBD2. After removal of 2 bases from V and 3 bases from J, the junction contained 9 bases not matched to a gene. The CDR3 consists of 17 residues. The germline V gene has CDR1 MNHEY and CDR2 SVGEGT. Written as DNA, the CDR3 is TGTGCCAGCAGTTACCCGACTAGCGGGATTTCGAGCTACGAGCAGTACTTC. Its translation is CASSYPTSGISSYEQYF.

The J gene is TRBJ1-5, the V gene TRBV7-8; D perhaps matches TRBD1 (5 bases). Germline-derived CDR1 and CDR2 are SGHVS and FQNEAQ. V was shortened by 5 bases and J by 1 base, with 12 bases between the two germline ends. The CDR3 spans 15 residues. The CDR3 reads CASSRAGTSNQPQHF. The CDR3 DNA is TGTGCCAGCAGCCGAGCGGGGACCAGCAATCAGCCCCAGCATTTT.

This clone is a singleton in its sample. DNA for the CDR3: TGCGCCAGCAGCCGAGGGGGTAGTGGCTACGAGCAGTACTTC. Translating it yields CASSRGGSGYEQYF. This sequence joins TRBV4-3 and TRBJ2-7; D may be TRBD1 (6 bases). Deletions cut 4 bases from V and 3 bases from J, with 13 bases between. The CDR3 runs 14 residues. Germline CDR1 LGHNA, CDR2 YSLEER.

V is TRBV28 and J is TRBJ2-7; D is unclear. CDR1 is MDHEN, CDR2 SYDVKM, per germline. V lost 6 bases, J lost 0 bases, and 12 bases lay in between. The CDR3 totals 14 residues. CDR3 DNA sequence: TGTGCCAGCAGAACCCATAAACTCTCCTACGAGCAGTACTTC. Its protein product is CASRTHKLSYEQYF.

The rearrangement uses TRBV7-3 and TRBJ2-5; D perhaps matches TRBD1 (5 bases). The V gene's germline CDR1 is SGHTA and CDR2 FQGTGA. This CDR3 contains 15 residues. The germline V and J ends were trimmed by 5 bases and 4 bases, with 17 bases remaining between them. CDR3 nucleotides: TGTGCCAGCAGCCTGGCCAGGGCGAGGCGAGAGACCCAGTACTTC. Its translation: CASSLARARRETQYF.

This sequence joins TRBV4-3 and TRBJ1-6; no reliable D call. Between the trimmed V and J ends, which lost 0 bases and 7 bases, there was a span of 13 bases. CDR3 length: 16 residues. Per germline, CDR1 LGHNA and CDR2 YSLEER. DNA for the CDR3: TGCGCCAGCAGCCAAGAGGTGTGGGGTGGGAATTCACCCCTCCACTTT. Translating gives CASSQEVWGGNSPLHF.

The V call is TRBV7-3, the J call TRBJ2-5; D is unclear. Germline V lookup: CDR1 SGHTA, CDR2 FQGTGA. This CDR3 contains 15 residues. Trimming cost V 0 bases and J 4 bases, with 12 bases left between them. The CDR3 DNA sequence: TGTGCCAGCAGCTTAACGGGTTACCACGGAGAGACCCAGTACTTC. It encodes CASSLTGYHGETQYF.

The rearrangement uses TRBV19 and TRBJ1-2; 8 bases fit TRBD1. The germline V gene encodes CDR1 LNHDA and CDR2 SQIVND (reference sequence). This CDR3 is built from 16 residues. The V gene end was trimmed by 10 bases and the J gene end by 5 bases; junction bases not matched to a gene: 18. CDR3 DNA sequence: TGTGCCACCCGTCAGGACAGGGCCAATAGAGGGTATGGCTACACCTTC. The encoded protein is CATRQDRANRGYGYTF.

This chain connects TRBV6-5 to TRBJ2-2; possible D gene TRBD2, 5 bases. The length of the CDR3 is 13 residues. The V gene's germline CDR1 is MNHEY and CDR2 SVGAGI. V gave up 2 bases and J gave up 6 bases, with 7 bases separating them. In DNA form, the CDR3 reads TGTGCCAGCAGTTACACGGGGTCCGGGGAGCTGTTTTTT. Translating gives CASSYTGSGELFF.

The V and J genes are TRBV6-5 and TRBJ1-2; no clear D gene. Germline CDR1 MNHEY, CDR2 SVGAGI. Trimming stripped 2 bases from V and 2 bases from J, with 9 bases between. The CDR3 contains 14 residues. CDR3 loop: CASSYLDGNYGYTF. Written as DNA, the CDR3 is TGTGCCAGCAGTTACCTTGATGGGAACTATGGCTACACCTTC.

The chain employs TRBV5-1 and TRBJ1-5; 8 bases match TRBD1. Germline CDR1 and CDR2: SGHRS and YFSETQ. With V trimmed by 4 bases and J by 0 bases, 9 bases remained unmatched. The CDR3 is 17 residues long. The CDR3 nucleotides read TGCGCCAGCAGCGAGGGGACAGGAGCATATAGCAATCAGCCCCAGCATTTT. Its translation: CASSEGTGAYSNQPQHF.